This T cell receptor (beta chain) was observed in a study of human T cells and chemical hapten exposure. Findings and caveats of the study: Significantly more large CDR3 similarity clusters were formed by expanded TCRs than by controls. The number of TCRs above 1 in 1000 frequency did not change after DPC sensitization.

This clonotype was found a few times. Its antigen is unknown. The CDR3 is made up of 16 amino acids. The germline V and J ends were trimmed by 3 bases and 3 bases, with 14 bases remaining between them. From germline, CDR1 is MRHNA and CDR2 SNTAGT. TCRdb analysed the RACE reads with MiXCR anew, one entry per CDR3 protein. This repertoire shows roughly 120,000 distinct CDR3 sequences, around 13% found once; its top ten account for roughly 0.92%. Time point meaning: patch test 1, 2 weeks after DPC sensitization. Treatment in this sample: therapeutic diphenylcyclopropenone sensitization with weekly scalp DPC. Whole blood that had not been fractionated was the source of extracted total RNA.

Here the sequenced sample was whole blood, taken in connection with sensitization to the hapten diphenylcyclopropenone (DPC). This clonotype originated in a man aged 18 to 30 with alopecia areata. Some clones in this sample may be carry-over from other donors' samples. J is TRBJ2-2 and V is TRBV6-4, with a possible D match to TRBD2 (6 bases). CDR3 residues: CASSERGGDDTGELFF. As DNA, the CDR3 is TGTGCCAGCAGTGAGCGTGGAGGGGACGACACCGGGGAGCTGTTTTTT.